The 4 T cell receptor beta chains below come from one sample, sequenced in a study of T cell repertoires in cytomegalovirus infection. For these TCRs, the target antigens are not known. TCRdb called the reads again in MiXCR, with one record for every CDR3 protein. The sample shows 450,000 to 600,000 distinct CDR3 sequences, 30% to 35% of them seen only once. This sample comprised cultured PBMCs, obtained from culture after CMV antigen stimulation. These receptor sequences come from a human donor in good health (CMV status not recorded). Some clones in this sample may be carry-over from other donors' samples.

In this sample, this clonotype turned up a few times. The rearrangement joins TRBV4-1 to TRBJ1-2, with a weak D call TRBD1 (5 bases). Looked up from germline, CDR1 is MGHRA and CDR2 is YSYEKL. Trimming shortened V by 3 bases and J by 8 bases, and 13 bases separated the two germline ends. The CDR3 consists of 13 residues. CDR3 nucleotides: TGCGCCAGCAGCCATCCCCAGGGAGGAGGCTACACCTTC. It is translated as CASSHPQGGGYTF.

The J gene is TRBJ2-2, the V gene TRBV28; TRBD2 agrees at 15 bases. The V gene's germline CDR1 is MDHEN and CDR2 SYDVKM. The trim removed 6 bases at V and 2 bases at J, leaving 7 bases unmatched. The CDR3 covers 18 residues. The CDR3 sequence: CASRTGLAGGKNTGELFF. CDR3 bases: TGTGCCAGCAGAACCGGACTAGCGGGAGGGAAAAACACCGGGGAGCTGTTTTTT.

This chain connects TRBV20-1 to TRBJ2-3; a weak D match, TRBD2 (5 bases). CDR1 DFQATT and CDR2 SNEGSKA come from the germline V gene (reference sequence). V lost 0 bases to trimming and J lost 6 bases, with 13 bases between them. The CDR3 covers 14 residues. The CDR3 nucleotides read TGCAGTGCTAGAGATCTTAGGCGGGCTGATACGCAGTATTTT. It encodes CSARDLRRADTQYF.

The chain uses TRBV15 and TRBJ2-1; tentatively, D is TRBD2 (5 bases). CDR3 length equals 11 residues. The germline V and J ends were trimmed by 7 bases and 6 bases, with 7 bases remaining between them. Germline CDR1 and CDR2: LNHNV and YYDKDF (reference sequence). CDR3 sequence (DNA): TGTGCCACCATGAGCGGCAATGAGCAGTTCTTC. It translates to CATMSGNEQFF.